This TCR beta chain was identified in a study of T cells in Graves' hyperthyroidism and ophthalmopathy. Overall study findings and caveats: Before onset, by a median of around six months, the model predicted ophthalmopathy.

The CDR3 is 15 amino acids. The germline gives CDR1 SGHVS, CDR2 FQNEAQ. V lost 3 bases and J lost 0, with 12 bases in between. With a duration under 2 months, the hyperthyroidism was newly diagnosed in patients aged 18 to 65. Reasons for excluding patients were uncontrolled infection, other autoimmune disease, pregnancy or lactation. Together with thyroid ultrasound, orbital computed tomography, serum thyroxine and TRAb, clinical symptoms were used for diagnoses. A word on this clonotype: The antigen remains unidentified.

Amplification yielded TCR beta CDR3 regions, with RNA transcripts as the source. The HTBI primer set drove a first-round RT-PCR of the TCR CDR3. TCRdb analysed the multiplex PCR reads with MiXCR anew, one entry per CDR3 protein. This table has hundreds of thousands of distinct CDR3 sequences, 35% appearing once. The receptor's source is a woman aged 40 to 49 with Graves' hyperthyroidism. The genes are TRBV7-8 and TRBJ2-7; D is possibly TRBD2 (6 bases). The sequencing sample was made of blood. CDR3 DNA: TGTGCCAGCAGCTTGGGGGGTATAACCTCCTACGAGCAGTACTTC. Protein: CASSLGGITSYEQYF.